The clone carrying this TCR beta chain was detected ten times or more. Its matching antigen is unknown. This sample stems from a study of CD8 T cells in ankylosing spondylitis. The CDR3 has 12 amino acids. Germline V lookup: CDR1 DFQATT, CDR2 SNEGSKA (reference sequence). Trimming stripped 3 bases from V and 0 bases from J, with 5 bases between. Study conclusions and caveats: In reactive arthritis synovial fluid and blood, some motif variants had been reported before. Within matched ankylosing spondylitis synovial fluid, disease-linked clones were reportedly significantly enriched.

Quantitative 5'-RACE with molecular barcodes was used to make the TCR beta libraries. MiXCR, applied by TCRdb to the 5' RACE reads, yields one record per CDR3 protein. The sample records about 250,000 distinct CDR3 sequences, around 8% being singletons. The gene calls are TRBV20-1 and TRBJ2-5; D gene ambiguous. Sequenced input: blood, either unsorted or a sorted T cell fraction (not recorded which). The receptor was isolated from a female donor with ankylosing spondylitis or in good health (not recorded which). The CDR3 DNA follows: TGCAGTGCTAGGGCTTACCAAGAGACCCAGTACTTC. Protein: CSARAYQETQYF.